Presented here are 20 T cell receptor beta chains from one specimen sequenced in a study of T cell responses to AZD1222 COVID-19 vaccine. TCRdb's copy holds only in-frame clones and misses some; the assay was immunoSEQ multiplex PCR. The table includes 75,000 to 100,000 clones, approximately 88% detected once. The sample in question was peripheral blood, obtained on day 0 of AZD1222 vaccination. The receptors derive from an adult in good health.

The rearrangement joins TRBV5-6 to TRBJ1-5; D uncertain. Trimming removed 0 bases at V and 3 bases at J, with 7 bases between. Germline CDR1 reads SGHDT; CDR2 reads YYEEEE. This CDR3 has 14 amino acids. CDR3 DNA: TGTGCCAGCAGCTTGGGGCAGGACAATCAGCCCCAGCATTTT. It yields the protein CASSLGQDNQPQHF.

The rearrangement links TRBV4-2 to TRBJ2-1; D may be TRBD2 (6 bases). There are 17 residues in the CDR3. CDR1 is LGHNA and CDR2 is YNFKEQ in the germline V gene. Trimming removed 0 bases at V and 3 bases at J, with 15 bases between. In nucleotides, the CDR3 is TGTGCCAGCAGCCAAGATAAGGCGGGGCTAGGCTACAATGAGCAGTTCTTC. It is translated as CASSQDKAGLGYNEQFF.

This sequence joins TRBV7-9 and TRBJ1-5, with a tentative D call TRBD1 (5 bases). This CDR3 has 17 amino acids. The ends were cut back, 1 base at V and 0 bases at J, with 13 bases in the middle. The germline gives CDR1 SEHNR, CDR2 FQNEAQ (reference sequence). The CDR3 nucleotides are TGTGCCAGCAGCTTAGTCCGGGGGTCGGTTAGCAATCAGCCCCAGCATTTT. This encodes CASSLVRGSVSNQPQHF.

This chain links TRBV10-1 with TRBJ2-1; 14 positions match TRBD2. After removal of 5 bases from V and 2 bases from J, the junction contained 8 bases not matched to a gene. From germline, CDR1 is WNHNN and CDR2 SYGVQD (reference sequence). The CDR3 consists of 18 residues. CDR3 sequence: CASSRTSGRTTPYNEQFF. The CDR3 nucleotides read TGCGCCAGCAGTAGGACTAGCGGGAGGACGACTCCCTACAATGAGCAGTTCTTC.

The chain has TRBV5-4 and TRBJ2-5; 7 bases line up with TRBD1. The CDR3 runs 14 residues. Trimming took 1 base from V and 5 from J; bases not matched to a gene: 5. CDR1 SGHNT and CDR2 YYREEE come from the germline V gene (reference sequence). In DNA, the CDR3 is TGTGCCAGCAGCTTGAAGGGGGCGGGTGAGACCCAGTACTTC. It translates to CASSLKGAGETQYF.

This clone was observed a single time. The CDR3 protein is CASSSLANSGISYEQYF. DNA for the CDR3: TGTGCCAGCAGCTCCCTTGCGAATAGCGGGATCTCCTACGAGCAGTACTTC. The gene calls are TRBV5-4 and TRBJ2-7, with 8 bases that match TRBD2. V shed 3 bases and J 0 bases; nucleotides not matched to a gene: 11. The germline V gene encodes CDR1 SGHNT and CDR2 YYREEE (reference sequence). The CDR3 is 17 amino acids.

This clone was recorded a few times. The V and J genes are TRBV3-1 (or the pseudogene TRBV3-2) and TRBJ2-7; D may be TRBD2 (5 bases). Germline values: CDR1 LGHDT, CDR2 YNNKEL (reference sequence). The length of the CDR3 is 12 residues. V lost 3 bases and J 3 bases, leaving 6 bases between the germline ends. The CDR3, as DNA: TGTGCCAGCAGCCACGGACTCTACGAGCAGTACTTC. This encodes CASSHGLYEQYF.

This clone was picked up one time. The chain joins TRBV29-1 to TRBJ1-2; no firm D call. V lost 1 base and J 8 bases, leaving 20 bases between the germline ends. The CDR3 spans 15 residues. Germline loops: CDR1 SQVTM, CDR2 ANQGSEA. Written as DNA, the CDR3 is TGCAGCGTTGAAGGGTCGCCCCGGAAAACGGGAGGCTACACCTTC. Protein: CSVEGSPRKTGGYTF. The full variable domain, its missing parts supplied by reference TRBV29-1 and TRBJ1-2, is SAVISQKPSRDICQRGTSLTIQCQVDSQVTMMFWYRQQPGQSLTLIATANQGSEATYESGFVIDKFPISRPNLTFSTLTVSNMSPEDSSIYLCSVEGSPRKTGGYTFGSGTRLTVV.

CDR3 in amino acids: CASSLQVQAKLFF. The CDR3 coding sequence is TGTGCCAGCAGTTTACAAGTCCAGGCAAAACTGTTTTTT. J is TRBJ1-4 and V is TRBV12-3 or TRBV12-4, with D uncertain. CDR3 length: 13 residues. V lost 2 bases and J 10 bases, leaving 11 bases between the germline ends.

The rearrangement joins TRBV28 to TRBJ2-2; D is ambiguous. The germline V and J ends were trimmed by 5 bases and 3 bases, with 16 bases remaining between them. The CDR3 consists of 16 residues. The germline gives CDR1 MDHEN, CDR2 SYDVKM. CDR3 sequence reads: CASSLPGPWDTGELFF. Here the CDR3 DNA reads TGTGCCAGCAGTCTGCCTGGGCCTTGGGACACCGGGGAGCTGTTTTTT.

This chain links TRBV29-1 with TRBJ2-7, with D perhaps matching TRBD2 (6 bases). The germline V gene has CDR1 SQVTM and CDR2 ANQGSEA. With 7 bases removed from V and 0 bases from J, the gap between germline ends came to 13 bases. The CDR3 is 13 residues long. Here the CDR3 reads CSGVIAVSYEQYF. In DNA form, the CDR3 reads TGCAGCGGGGTTATAGCGGTCTCCTACGAGCAGTACTTC.

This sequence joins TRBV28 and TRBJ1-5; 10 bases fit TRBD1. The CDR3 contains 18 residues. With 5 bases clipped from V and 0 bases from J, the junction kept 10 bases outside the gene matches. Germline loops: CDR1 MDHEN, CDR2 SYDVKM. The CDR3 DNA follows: TGTGCCAGCAGTCCCGGACAGGGGGGATTATATAGCAATCAGCCCCAGCATTTT. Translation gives CASSPGQGGLYSNQPQHF.

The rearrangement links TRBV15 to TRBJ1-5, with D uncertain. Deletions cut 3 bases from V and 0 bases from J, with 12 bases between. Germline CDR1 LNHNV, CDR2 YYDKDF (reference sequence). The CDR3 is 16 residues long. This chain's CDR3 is CATSRSDYYSNQPQHF. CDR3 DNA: TGTGCCACCAGCAGGTCGGATTACTATAGCAATCAGCCCCAGCATTTT.

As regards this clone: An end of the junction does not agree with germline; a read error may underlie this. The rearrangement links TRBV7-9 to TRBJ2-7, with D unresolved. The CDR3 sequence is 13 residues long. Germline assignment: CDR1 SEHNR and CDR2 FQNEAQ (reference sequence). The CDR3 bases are TGTGCCAGCAGCTTCCCGCAGGTACTCCTTGCTACCTTC. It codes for CASSFPQVLLATF.

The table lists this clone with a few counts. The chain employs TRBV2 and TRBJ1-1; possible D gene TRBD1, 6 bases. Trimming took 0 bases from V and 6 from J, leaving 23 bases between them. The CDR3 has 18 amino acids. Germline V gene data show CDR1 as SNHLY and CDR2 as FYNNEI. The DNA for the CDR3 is TGTGCCAGCAGTGAAGCGTTTGCAGGGGTGGTTTCCTTACCTGAAGCTTTCTTT. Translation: CASSEAFAGVVSLPEAFF.

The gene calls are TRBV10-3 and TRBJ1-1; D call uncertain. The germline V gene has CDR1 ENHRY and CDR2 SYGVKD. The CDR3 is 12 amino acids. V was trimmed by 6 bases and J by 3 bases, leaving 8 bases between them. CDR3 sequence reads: CAIRTRDTEAFF. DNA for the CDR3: TGTGCCATCAGAACTCGGGACACTGAAGCTTTCTTT.

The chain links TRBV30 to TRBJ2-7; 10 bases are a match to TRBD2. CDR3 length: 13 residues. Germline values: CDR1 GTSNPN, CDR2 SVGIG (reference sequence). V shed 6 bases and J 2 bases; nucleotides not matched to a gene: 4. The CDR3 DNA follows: TGTGCCTGCGCTCTAGCGGGAGCCTACGAGCAGTACTTC. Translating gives CACALAGAYEQYF.

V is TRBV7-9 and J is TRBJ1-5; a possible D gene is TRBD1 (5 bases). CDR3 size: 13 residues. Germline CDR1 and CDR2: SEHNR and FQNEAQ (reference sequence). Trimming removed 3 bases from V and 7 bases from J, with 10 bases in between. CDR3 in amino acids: CASSFSGRQPQHF. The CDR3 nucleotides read TGTGCCAGCAGCTTTTCAGGGCGACAGCCCCAGCATTTT.

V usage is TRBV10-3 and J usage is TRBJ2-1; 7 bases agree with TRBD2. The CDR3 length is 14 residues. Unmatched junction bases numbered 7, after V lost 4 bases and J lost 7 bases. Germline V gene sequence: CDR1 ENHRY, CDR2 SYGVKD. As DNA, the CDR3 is TGTGCCATCAGTGGGGGCCTAGCGGCGAATGAGCAGTTCTTC. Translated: CAISGGLAANEQFF.

CDR3 in DNA: TGTGCCAGCAGCCAAGGAACAGGGGGCGCGGGCACAGATACGCAGTATTTT. It specifies CASSQGTGGAGTDTQYF. The V call is TRBV4-2, the J call TRBJ2-3; TRBD1 matches 9 bases. This CDR3 is 17 amino acids long. The V segment lost 1 base and the J segment 1 base; nucleotides outside the gene matches: 6. Looked up from germline, CDR1 is LGHNA and CDR2 is YNFKEQ.